What follows are 30 T cell receptor beta chains derived from one specimen sequenced in a study of cytomegalovirus exposure and HLA in healthy donors. Both 60 Vbeta primers and 13 Jbeta primers went into the PCR. Data came from immunoSEQ multiplex PCR; TCRdb stores just in-frame clones and leaves some out. This table holds some 150,000 clones, 60% to 80% found once. Sequencing input: PBMCs. Receptors were obtained from a male donor in good health and CMV-seronegative.

This rearrangement joins TRBV7-3 to TRBJ2-1; 8 bases align to TRBD2. The CDR3 has 17 amino acids. Germline assignment: CDR1 SGHTA and CDR2 FQGTGA. With V trimmed by 1 base and J by 0 bases, 5 bases remained unmatched. In nucleotides, the CDR3 is TGTGCCAGCAGCTTAATTGCGGGGGGACCCTCCTACAATGAGCAGTTCTTC. Amino acid sequence: CASSLIAGGPSYNEQFF. The variable domain in full, with the rest retrieved from reference TRBV7-3 and TRBJ2-1, is GAGVSQTPSNKVTEKGKYVELRCDPISGHTALYWYRQSLGQGPEFLIYFQGTGAADDSGLPNDRFFAVRPEGSVSTLKIQRTERGDSAVYLCASSLIAGGPSYNEQFFGPGTRLTVL.

Only one count was recorded for this clone. This chain links TRBV6-5 with TRBJ1-5, with TRBD1 identical over 11 bases. Losses at the gene ends were 6 bases for V and 6 bases for J; bases not matched to a gene: 7. Germline assignment: CDR1 MNHEY and CDR2 SVGAGI. This CDR3 contains 15 residues. CDR3 protein: CASSKGQGAGQPQHF. CDR3 sequence (DNA): TGTGCCAGCAGCAAAGGACAGGGGGCGGGTCAGCCCCAGCATTTT.

This sequence joins TRBV4-1 and TRBJ2-7, with 10 bases that match TRBD1. The germline gives CDR1 MGHRA, CDR2 YSYEKL. The CDR3 extends over 15 amino acids. Unmatched junction bases numbered 3, after V lost 2 bases and J lost 2 bases. In DNA, the CDR3 is TGCGCCAGCAGCCAACGACAGGGGGCCACCTACGAGCAGTACTTC. Protein sequence: CASSQRQGATYEQYF.

V and J are TRBV6-1 and TRBJ2-7; 10 positions agree with TRBD1. V was pared by 1 base and J by 3 bases, with 0 bases of the junction left unmatched. The CDR3 spans 14 residues. Germline CDR1 and CDR2: MNHNS and SASEGT. The CDR3 here is CASSEGTGGYEQYF. The CDR3 DNA reads TGTGCCAGCAGTGAAGGGACAGGGGGCTACGAGCAGTACTTC.

The CDR3: CASSLEGLPGVAFF. Here the CDR3 DNA reads TGCGCCAGCAGCTTGGAGGGGCTACCAGGAGTAGCTTTCTTT. The chain joins TRBV5-1 to TRBJ1-1; D might be TRBD1 (5 bases). The germline gives CDR1 SGHRS, CDR2 YFSETQ. The CDR3 is 14 residues long. Trimming stripped 0 bases from V and 10 bases from J, with 16 bases between.

The CDR3 bases are TGTGCCACCAGCAGAGCGGCAGGGAAGGTCGGGGGAGGGTCCTACAATGAGCAGTTCTTC. Its protein is CATSRAAGKVGGGSYNEQFF. The J gene is TRBJ2-1, the V gene TRBV15, with 7 bases that match TRBD2. Trimming took 1 base from V and 1 from J; bases not matched to a gene: 16. The CDR3 has 20 amino acids. From germline, CDR1 is LNHNV and CDR2 YYDKDF (reference sequence). Based on the CDR3 plus reference TRBV15 and TRBJ2-1, the full variable domain is DAMVIQNPRYQVTQFGKPVTLSCSQTLNHNVMYWYQQKSSQAPKLLFHYYDKDFNNEADTPDNFQSRRPNTSFCFLDIRSPGLGDTAMYLCATSRAAGKVGGGSYNEQFFGPGTRLTVL.

This chain connects TRBV7-2 to TRBJ2-5; D not certain. Trimming removed 5 bases at V and 2 bases at J, with 12 bases between. The germline CDR1 and CDR2 sequences are SGHTA and FQGNSA. This CDR3 comprises 14 residues. The chain's CDR3 is CASSPVREQETQYF. CDR3 DNA sequence: TGTGCCAGCAGCCCCGTCCGAGAACAAGAGACCCAGTACTTC.

This chain uses TRBV19 with TRBJ2-1; 11 positions match TRBD2. The germline V gene encodes CDR1 LNHDA and CDR2 SQIVND (reference sequence). The junction had 5 bases not matched to a gene; V was cut back by 3 bases and J by 10 bases. This CDR3 region has 14 residues. CDR3 protein: CASSMGRLAGEQFF. The CDR3 DNA reads as TGTGCCAGTAGTATGGGGAGACTAGCGGGGGAGCAGTTCTTC.

V usage is TRBV27 and J usage is TRBJ1-2; D is possibly TRBD1 (6 bases). Germline CDR1 reads MNHEY; CDR2 reads SMNVEV (reference sequence). The CDR3 spans 17 residues. V was pared by 6 bases and J by 0 bases, with 20 bases between. The CDR3 bases are TGTGCCAGCAGCAGGCAGGCAGGGGTAGCTACTAACTATGGCTACACCTTC. Amino acids: CASSRQAGVATNYGYTF.

The V gene is TRBV9, the J gene TRBJ1-1; D gene uncertain. Deletions cut 4 bases from V and 1 base from J, with 8 bases between. The CDR3 is made up of 13 amino acids. Per the germline V gene, CDR1 is SGDLS and CDR2 is YYNGEE. CDR3 region: CASSTVGNTEAFF. In nucleotides, the CDR3 is TGTGCCAGCAGCACAGTGGGGAACACTGAAGCTTTCTTT.

This clone was picked up a small number of times. The chain combines TRBV9 with TRBJ1-1, with 10 bases lining up with TRBD1. J lost 6 bases, V lost 5 bases, and 13 bases had no gene match. This CDR3 has 16 residues. The germline V gene encodes CDR1 SGDLS and CDR2 YYNGEE. The CDR3 loop reads CASSSYRDRGYPEAFF. Written as DNA, the CDR3 is TGTGCCAGCAGTTCCTACCGGGACAGGGGATACCCTGAAGCTTTCTTT.

The chain has TRBV19 and TRBJ2-7; 7 nucleotides agree with TRBD1. The CDR3 is 14 amino acids. The germline gives CDR1 LNHDA, CDR2 SQIVND (reference sequence). Trimming removed 3 bases from V and 1 base from J; junction bases left unmatched: 3. The chain's CDR3 is CASSIPGQSYEQYF. CDR3 DNA: TGTGCCAGTAGTATTCCGGGACAGTCCTACGAGCAGTACTTC.

This chain connects TRBV18 to TRBJ1-1; tentatively, D is TRBD1 (5 bases). Germline V gives CDR1 KGHSH, CDR2 LQKENI. The CDR3 length is 13 residues. Trimming removed 8 bases at V and 7 bases at J, with 17 bases between. For the CDR3, the DNA is TGTGCCAGCCTTGGTGGGACTGGCTTTGAAGCTTTCTTT. Amino acid sequence: CASLGGTGFEAFF.

The chain employs TRBV12-5 and TRBJ2-3; 10 bases are a match to TRBD2. CDR3 length equals 16 residues. V lost 4 bases to trimming and J lost 0 bases; unmatched junction nucleotides: 4. Germline-derived CDR1 and CDR2 are LGHNT and FRNRAP. The DNA of the CDR3 is TGTGCTAGTGGTTCCCGGACTAGCGGTAGCACAGATACGCAGTATTTT. It encodes CASGSRTSGSTDTQYF.

The CDR3 region is CSVELGTTNFYEQYF. The CDR3, as DNA: TGCAGCGTTGAACTTGGGACAACAAATTTCTACGAGCAGTACTTC. The chain is built from TRBV29-1 and TRBJ2-7, with D possibly matching TRBD1 (6 bases). Germline CDR1 and CDR2: SQVTM and ANQGSEA. The CDR3 runs 15 residues. V was shortened by 2 bases and J by 3 bases, with 17 bases between the two germline ends.

This chain joins TRBV6-1 and TRBJ1-3; D gene unclear. The germline V gene encodes CDR1 MNHNS and CDR2 SASEGT. V was clipped by 6 bases and J by 4 bases, with 16 bases between them. The CDR3 runs 15 residues. CDR3 sequence: CASSPRTGGGNTIYF. The DNA of the CDR3 is TGTGCCAGCAGCCCTCGGACGGGAGGAGGAAACACCATATATTTT.

The chain has TRBV10-3 and TRBJ2-3, with TRBD1 matching 9 bases. CDR1 and CDR2 (germline): ENHRY, SYGVKD. The CDR3 has 14 residues. The ends lost 3 bases at V and 5 bases at J; junction bases unmatched: 3. CDR3 sequence reads: CAISEWTGVDTQYF. CDR3 DNA: TGTGCCATCAGTGAATGGACAGGGGTAGATACGCAGTATTTT.

V gene TRBV11-3 combines with J gene TRBJ2-1, with 9 bases that match TRBD1. The CDR3 consists of 15 residues. Per germline, CDR1 SGHNT and CDR2 YENEEA. V gave up 5 bases and J gave up 1 base; unmatched junction bases: 3. This CDR3 reads CASSQDRGSYNEQFF. The CDR3 DNA follows: TGTGCCAGCAGCCAGGACAGGGGATCCTACAATGAGCAGTTCTTC. Combining the CDR3 with reference TRBV11-3 and TRBJ2-1 gives the whole variable domain EAGVVQSPRYKIIEKKQPVAFWCNPISGHNTLYWYLQNLGQGPELLIRYENEEAVDDSQLPKDRFSAERLKGVDSTLKIQPAELGDSAVYLCASSQDRGSYNEQFFGPGTRLTVL.

This clone is a singleton in its sample. The CDR3 nucleotides read TGTGCCATCAGTGCGGAAACAGGGGGCACTGAAGCTTTCTTT. Its translation: CAISAETGGTEAFF. The J gene is TRBJ1-1, the V gene TRBV10-3; 8 bases align to TRBD1. Germline CDR1 ENHRY, CDR2 SYGVKD. Losses at the gene ends were 4 bases for V and 4 bases for J; bases not matched to a gene: 5. This CDR3 is built from 14 residues.

The chain employs TRBV6-5 and TRBJ1-1; D is ambiguous. The V and J ends lost 2 bases and 1 base respectively, with 2 bases between them. The germline V gene encodes CDR1 MNHEY and CDR2 SVGAGI. There are 12 residues in the CDR3. CDR3 protein: CASSYRNTEAFF. As DNA, the CDR3 is TGTGCCAGCAGTTACCGGAACACTGAAGCTTTCTTT.

The genes are TRBV30 and TRBJ1-2, with D uncertain. Germline lookup yields CDR1 GTSNPN and CDR2 SVGIG (reference sequence). The length of the CDR3 is 11 residues. V lost 6 bases to trimming and J lost 6 bases, with 11 bases between them. Here the CDR3 DNA reads TGTGCCTGTGTAGGACTAAATGGCTACACCTTC. It yields the protein CACVGLNGYTF. The full variable domain, completed using reference TRBV30 and TRBJ1-2, is SQTIHQWPATLVQPVGSPLSLECTVEGTSNPNLYWYRQAAGRGLQLLFYSVGIGQISSEVPQNLSASRPQDRQFILSSKKLLLSDSGFYLCACVGLNGYTFGSGTRLTVV.

This chain uses TRBV11-2 with TRBJ2-5; D gene unclear. The CDR3 runs to 13 residues. Trimming took 1 base from V and 5 from J, leaving 8 bases between them. The V gene's germline CDR1 is SGHAT and CDR2 FQNNGV. The chain's CDR3 is CASSLGPRETQYF. In DNA form, the CDR3 reads TGTGCCAGCAGCTTAGGCCCCCGGGAGACCCAGTACTTC. Filled out from reference TRBV11-2 and TRBJ2-5, the complete variable domain reads EAGVAQSPRYKIIEKRQSVAFWCNPISGHATLYWYQQILGQGPKLLIQFQNNGVVDDSQLPKDRFSAERLKGVDSTLKIQPAKLEDSAVYLCASSLGPRETQYFGPGTRLLVL.

The CDR3 DNA is TGCGCCAGCAGCCGGACAGACAGGGGGCAGGAGACCCAGTACTTC. Amino acid sequence: CASSRTDRGQETQYF. This chain links TRBV4-1 with TRBJ2-5; TRBD1 matches at 10 bases. CDR1 is MGHRA, CDR2 YSYEKL, per germline. J gave up 5 bases and V 4 bases, and 7 bases lay outside the gene matches. The length of the CDR3 is 15 residues.

This clone was counted once. The chain couples TRBV6-5 to TRBJ1-2; D is undetermined. The CDR3 is 13 amino acids. V was shortened by 5 bases and J by 9 bases, with 16 bases between the two germline ends. Germline V gene lookup returns CDR1 MNHEY and CDR2 SVGAGI. The CDR3 here is CASSESPRTSYTF. For the CDR3, the DNA is TGTGCCAGCAGTGAATCCCCGCGAACGAGCTACACCTTC.

This clone has a handful of counts. The genes are TRBV19 and TRBJ2-5, with TRBD2 matching 10 bases. CDR1 LNHDA and CDR2 SQIVND come from the germline V gene (reference sequence). This CDR3 region has 16 residues. Trimming removed 0 bases from V and 2 bases from J; junction bases left unmatched: 3. CDR3 DNA sequence: TGTGCCAGTAGTATAGAGGCTAGCGGGGGACAAGAGACCCAGTACTTC. Translating it yields CASSIEASGGQETQYF.

The chain recombines TRBV19 with TRBJ1-5; 10 bases map to TRBD1. This CDR3 spans 15 amino acids. Trimming removed 4 bases from V and 4 bases from J; junction bases left unmatched: 4. Germline V lookup: CDR1 LNHDA, CDR2 SQIVND (reference sequence). As DNA, the CDR3 is TGTGCCAGTAGTAAGGACAGGGGGGGGAATCAGCCCCAGCATTTT. This gives the protein CASSKDRGGNQPQHF.

CDR3 sequence (DNA): TGTGCCAGCAGCGTAGATGGAGGGGGCGCAGAGACCCAGTACTTC. This codes for CASSVDGGGAETQYF. This rearrangement joins TRBV9 to TRBJ2-5; D is perhaps TRBD1 (7 bases). CDR1 is SGDLS and CDR2 is YYNGEE in the germline V gene. CDR3 length equals 15 residues. The V end lost 0 bases, the J end lost 4 bases, and 13 bases lay between the germline ends.

V gene TRBV7-9 combines with J gene TRBJ2-1, with 8 bases that match TRBD2. This CDR3 is built from 14 residues. Per germline, CDR1 SEHNR and CDR2 FQNEAQ (reference sequence). The V gene end was trimmed by 6 bases and the J gene end by 8 bases; junction bases not matched to a gene: 9. CDR3 protein: CASSFSGVGDEQFF. The DNA of the CDR3 is TGTGCCAGCAGTTTTAGCGGGGTTGGGGATGAGCAGTTCTTC.

The rearrangement uses TRBV5-4 and TRBJ2-7, with D possibly matching TRBD1 (6 bases). V was trimmed by 4 bases and J by 0 bases, leaving 14 bases between them. Germline CDR1 and CDR2: SGHNT and YYREEE (reference sequence). The CDR3 has 15 residues. CDR3 loop: CASSNFRGSSYEQYF. The CDR3 DNA reads TGTGCCAGCAGCAATTTCAGGGGTAGCTCCTACGAGCAGTACTTC.

The chain uses TRBV5-1 and TRBJ1-2; perhaps TRBD1 as D (6 bases). CDR3 length: 14 residues. From germline, CDR1 is SGHRS and CDR2 YFSETQ. V was trimmed by 4 bases and J by 2 bases, leaving 12 bases between them. CDR3 DNA sequence: TGCGCCAGCAGCAAGGACCAGGGGAACTATGGCTACACCTTC. Protein product: CASSKDQGNYGYTF.